This T cell receptor (beta chain) was identified in a study of neurological immune-mediated disorders. Regarding the study as a whole: According to phylogenetic grouping, one related-CDR3 cluster, a possible signature, contained the repertoires of 18 of 34 multiple sclerosis patients.

This CDR3 has 12 residues. V was trimmed by 0 bases and J by 7 bases, leaving 7 bases between them. Per germline, CDR1 DFQATT and CDR2 SNEGSKA (reference sequence). This clonotype was found many times. Its antigen is still unknown. The authors made cDNA by 5'RACE with 10-nucleotide random UMIs. The yield of each sequencing run was over 180 million TCR-beta sequences from 15-18 subjects. TCRdb itself ran the 5' RACE reads through MiXCR, one entry per CDR3 protein. The sample contains more than 35,000 distinct CDR3 sequences, roughly 3% of which appear only once. The sample was PBMCs. This TCR was recovered from a woman aged 45-60 years with multiple sclerosis. This chain joins TRBV20-1 and TRBJ2-1, with unresolved D. The DNA for the CDR3 is TGCAGTGCTAGAGATAATACGAATGAGCAGTTCTTC. The encoded protein is CSARDNTNEQFF.